The 19 T cell receptor beta chains in this list originate from one sample, sequenced in a study of vaccination effects on CD4 cells after COVID-19. Viral peptide pools were used in the ViraFEST assay to expand antigen-specific CD4+ T cells, and sequencing came afterward. The culture ran for around ten days before CD4+ T cells were isolated. SARS-CoV-2 infection was confirmed by PCR in the person between March and December 2020. No antigen is known for these receptors. TCRdb keeps only in-frame clones here, not all; method: immunoSEQ multiplex PCR. Altogether under 25,000 clones are present, approximately 81% being singletons, with the ten largest covering approximately 16%. This sample comprised CD4+ T cells from PBMCs cultured with SARS-CoV-2 spike peptides, obtained before COVID-19 vaccination. These receptors all come from a human donor who had a prior SARS-CoV-2 infection.

The chain has TRBV5-1 and TRBJ2-4; D tentatively reads TRBD1 or TRBD2 (5 bases each). V dropped 4 bases and J dropped 0 bases, with 14 bases sitting between them. This CDR3 spans 16 amino acids. Germline CDR1 and CDR2: SGHRS and YFSETQ. CDR3 in amino acids: CASSTGTAIAKNIQYF. The DNA of the CDR3 is TGCGCCAGCAGCACCGGGACGGCAATAGCCAAAAACATTCAGTACTTC.

The chain uses TRBV6-2 or TRBV6-3 and TRBJ2-5; D is unclear. The CDR3 totals 15 residues. Trimming cost V 4 bases and J 0 bases, with 12 bases left between them. Germline loops: CDR1 MNHEY, CDR2 SVGEGT. This CDR3 is CASSSELSYQETQYF. CDR3 nucleotide sequence: TGTGCCAGCAGTTCCGAGCTATCGTACCAAGAGACCCAGTACTTC.

The gene calls are TRBV19 and TRBJ1-2; perhaps TRBD1 as D (6 bases). CDR3 length equals 15 residues. V gave up 0 bases and J gave up 3 bases, with 11 bases separating them. Germline V CDR1 and CDR2: LNHDA, SQIVND (reference sequence). CDR3: CASSIEQGSYYGYTF. Here the CDR3 DNA reads TGTGCCAGTAGTATAGAGCAGGGGTCGTACTATGGCTACACCTTC.

Only a few counts were recorded for this clone. The chain combines TRBV9 with TRBJ2-5; 12 bases line up with TRBD2. Germline-derived CDR1 and CDR2 are SGDLS and YYNGEE. The V gene end was trimmed by 0 bases and the J gene end by 3 bases; junction bases not matched to a gene: 6. The CDR3 is 17 amino acids. CDR3 region: CASSVEPGLAGKETQYF. Here the CDR3 DNA reads TGTGCCAGCAGCGTAGAACCCGGACTAGCGGGGAAAGAGACCCAGTACTTC.

The genes are TRBV9 and TRBJ2-3, with TRBD1 matching over 11 bases. The CDR3 runs 15 residues. CDR1 and CDR2 from the germline V gene are SGDLS and YYNGEE. V trimming: 0 bases; J trimming: 4 bases; junction bases outside the gene matches: 1. CDR3 residues: CASSVEGQGADTQYF. CDR3 in DNA: TGTGCCAGCAGCGTAGAGGGACAGGGGGCAGATACGCAGTATTTT.

A remark on this clone: An end of the junction differs from the germline gene, which may be a read error. V and J are TRBV4-2 and TRBJ1-4; 7 nucleotides match TRBD1. Per the germline V gene, CDR1 is LGHNA and CDR2 is YNFKEQ. The CDR3 has 14 residues. Here the CDR3 DNA reads TGTGCCAGCGGACGGGACAGATATAATGAAAACCTGTTTTTT. Its translation is CASGRDRYNENLFF.

Only a few counts were recorded for this clone. The rearrangement uses TRBV18 and TRBJ1-1; D gene unclear. This CDR3 region has 14 residues. The germline gives CDR1 KGHSH, CDR2 LQKENI. Trimming left V 8 bases short and J 4 bases short, with 17 bases between. In DNA form, the CDR3 reads TGTGCCAGCCAAGCCGGGGTATTACGCACTGAAGCTTTCTTT. Its protein product is CASQAGVLRTEAFF. Based on the CDR3 plus reference TRBV18 and TRBJ1-1, the full variable domain is NAGVMQNPRHLVRRRGQEARLRCSPMKGHSHVYWYRQLPEEGLKFMVYLQKENIIDESGMPKERFSAEFPKEGPSILRIQQVVRGDSAAYFCASQAGVLRTEAFFGQGTRLTVV.

This chain connects TRBV24-1 to TRBJ1-1; 12 nucleotides agree with TRBD1. Per the germline V gene, CDR1 is KGHDR and CDR2 is SFDVKD. The CDR3 sequence is 20 residues long. With V trimmed by 3 bases and J by 0 bases, 13 bases remained unmatched. The CDR3 DNA follows: TGTGCCACCAGTGATAGGGACAGGGGGCCCCTTTTGATCATGAACACTGAAGCTTTCTTT. Protein: CATSDRDRGPLLIMNTEAFF.

The V and J genes are TRBV6-1 and TRBJ2-2; possible D gene TRBD2, 5 bases. The CDR3 consists of 16 residues. The V and J ends lost 0 bases and 5 bases respectively, with 13 bases between them. Germline V CDR1 and CDR2: MNHNS, SASEGT. CDR3: CASSEASYPGTGELFF. CDR3 DNA: TGTGCCAGCAGTGAAGCTTCCTACCCGGGGACCGGGGAGCTGTTTTTT.

The rearrangement uses TRBV18 and TRBJ1-6, with D maybe TRBD1 (6 bases). The CDR3 covers 13 residues. Germline-derived CDR1 and CDR2 are KGHSH and LQKENI. V lost 5 bases and J lost 10, with 12 bases in between. The CDR3 coding sequence is TGTGCCAGCTCAAGTACAGGGCCCTCACCCCTCCACTTT. Protein sequence: CASSSTGPSPLHF.

The chain combines TRBV5-1 with TRBJ1-4, with a possible D match to TRBD1 (5 bases). The CDR3 length is 16 residues. Trimming removed 0 bases at V and 5 bases at J, with 14 bases between. Germline CDR1 SGHRS, CDR2 YFSETQ. CDR3 DNA sequence: TGCGCCAGCAGCTTGGGACATTCTGGGGGGAATGAAAAACTGTTTTTT. Protein sequence: CASSLGHSGGNEKLFF.

The V gene is TRBV12-3 or TRBV12-4, the J gene TRBJ1-5, with D uncertain. Trimming stripped 3 bases from V and 4 bases from J, with 7 bases between. CDR3 length: 13 amino acids. CDR3 coding DNA: TGTGCCAGCAGTTTTAGGCGGAATCAGCCCCAGCATTTT. Encoded protein: CASSFRRNQPQHF.

The chain combines TRBV6-5 with TRBJ2-7; D tentatively fits TRBD1 or TRBD2 (5 bases each). The germline V gene has CDR1 MNHEY and CDR2 SVGAGI. This CDR3 has 16 amino acids. V lost 2 bases to trimming and J lost 3 bases, with 17 bases between them. The CDR3 region has the DNA TGTGCCAGCAGTTACCCCCGGGGCGGGTATTTCTACGAGCAGTACTTC. Protein sequence: CASSYPRGGYFYEQYF.

V is TRBV4-2 and J is TRBJ1-2, with a weak D call TRBD1 (5 bases). There are 14 residues in the CDR3. Trimming removed 1 base at V and 10 bases at J, with 16 bases between. The germline V gene has CDR1 LGHNA and CDR2 YNFKEQ. The CDR3 nucleotides read TGTGCCAGCAGCCAAGTCTCGGGGGATCCATTCTACACCTTC. The encoded protein is CASSQVSGDPFYTF.

This clone was counted only a few times. This chain uses TRBV5-1 with TRBJ2-2; a weak D match, TRBD1 (6 bases). CDR3 length equals 16 residues. Germline V lookup: CDR1 SGHRS, CDR2 YFSETQ. Trimming left V 3 bases short and J 4 bases short, with 16 bases between. CDR3 nucleotides: TGCGCCAGCAGCTCCGGGACATCTACGGCCACCGGGGAGCTGTTTTTT. This translates into CASSSGTSTATGELFF.

The J gene is TRBJ2-3, the V gene TRBV24-1; 9 bases are shared with TRBD1. CDR1 and CDR2 (germline): KGHDR, SFDVKD. The V and J ends lost 4 bases and 4 bases, in that order; junction bases with no gene match: 5. The CDR3 contains 15 residues. CDR3 nucleotide sequence: TGTGCCACCAGTGACCCGGGACAGGGCCCAGATACGCAGTATTTT. Translation: CATSDPGQGPDTQYF.

The chain combines TRBV6-5 with TRBJ2-3, with TRBD2 identical over 9 bases. Trimming at V came to 2 bases and at J to 7 bases, leaving 7 bases not matched to a gene. The CDR3 is 15 amino acids. Germline CDR1 reads MNHEY; CDR2 reads SVGAGI. The DNA for the CDR3 is TGTGCCAGCAGTTACGCGCGGGGGGGCCAATATACGCAGTATTTT. This encodes CASSYARGGQYTQYF.

The chain uses TRBV12-3 or TRBV12-4 and TRBJ2-5; D could derive from TRBD1 or TRBD2 (5 bases each). V was trimmed by 4 bases and J by 5 bases, leaving 11 bases between them. The CDR3 spans 13 residues. In DNA, the CDR3 is TGTGCCAGCAGTTACGGGACCAGGGAGACCCAGTACTTC. This translates into CASSYGTRETQYF.

The gene calls are TRBV11-3 and TRBJ2-3, with 7 bases matching TRBD2. The CDR3 extends over 16 amino acids. The V gene's germline CDR1 is SGHNT and CDR2 YENEEA. The J segment lost 3 bases and the V segment lost 0 bases, leaving 6 bases of the junction unmatched. The CDR3 bases are TGTGCCAGCAGCTTAGAGGGGACTAAGGGAACAGATACGCAGTATTTT. It yields the protein CASSLEGTKGTDTQYF.